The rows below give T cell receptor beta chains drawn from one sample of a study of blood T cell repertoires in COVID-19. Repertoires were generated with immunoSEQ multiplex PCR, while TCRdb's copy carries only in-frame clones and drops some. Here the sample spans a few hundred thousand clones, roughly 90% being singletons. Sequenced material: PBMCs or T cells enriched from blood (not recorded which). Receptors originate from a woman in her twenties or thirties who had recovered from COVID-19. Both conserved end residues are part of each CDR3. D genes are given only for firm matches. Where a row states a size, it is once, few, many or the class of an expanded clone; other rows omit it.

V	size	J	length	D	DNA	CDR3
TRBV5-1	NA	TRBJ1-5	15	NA	TGCGCCAGCAGCCTACAGGGAATGGGCAATCAGCCCCAGCATTTT	CASSLQGMGNQPQHF
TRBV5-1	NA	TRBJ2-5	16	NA	TGCGCCAGCAGCTTGGGGCCAGGGGAGGGCCAAGAGACCCAGTACTTC	CASSLGPGEGQETQYF
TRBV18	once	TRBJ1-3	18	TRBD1	TGTGCCAGCTCACCGCTAGGCTCGACAGGGTACGGTCGAAACACCATATATTTT	CASSPLGSTGYGRNTIYF
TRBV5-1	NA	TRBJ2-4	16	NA	TGCGCCAGCAGCTTAACAGGCTCCCTAGCCAAAAACATTCAGTACTTC	CASSLTGSLAKNIQYF
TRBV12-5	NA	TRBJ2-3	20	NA	TGTGCTAGTGGTTTGCCACATAGGACAAGACGGGGACTCATCACAGATACGCAGTATTTT	CASGLPHRTRRGLITDTQYF
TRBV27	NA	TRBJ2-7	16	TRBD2	TGTGCCAGCAGTTCTGGGACTAGCGGGTGGCTCTACGAGCAGTACTTC	CASSSGTSGWLYEQYF
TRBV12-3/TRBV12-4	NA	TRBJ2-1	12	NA	TGTGCCAGCACATCGGGATACAATGAGCAGTTCTTC	CASTSGYNEQFF
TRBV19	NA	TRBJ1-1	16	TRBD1	TGTGCCAGTAGTATATTTCCGGGACAGGGGAGCACTGAAGCTTTCTTT	CASSIFPGQGSTEAFF
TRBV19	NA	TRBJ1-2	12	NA	TGTGCCAGTAGTGACTCAGGGGATGGCTACACCTTC	CASSDSGDGYTF
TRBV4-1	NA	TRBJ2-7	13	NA	TGCGCCAGCAGCGTAGCGGAGCCATACGAGCAGTACTTC	CASSVAEPYEQYF
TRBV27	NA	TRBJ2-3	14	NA	TGTGCCAGCAGTTTAGTTACAAGCACAGATACGCAGTATTTT	CASSLVTSTDTQYF
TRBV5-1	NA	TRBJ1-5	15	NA	TGCGCCAGCAGCTTGGAAGGGACAAGAGATCAGCCCCAGCATTTT	CASSLEGTRDQPQHF
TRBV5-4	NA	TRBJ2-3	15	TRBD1	TGTGCCAGCAGCTTTTGGGACAGAAGCACAGATACGCAGTATTTT	CASSFWDRSTDTQYF
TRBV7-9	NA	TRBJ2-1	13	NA	TGTGCCAGCAGCTTATATCTCCAGGATGAGCAGTTCTTC	CASSLYLQDEQFF
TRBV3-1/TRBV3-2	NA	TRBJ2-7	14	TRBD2	TGTGCCAGCAGCCGGGGACTAGCGGGATACGAGCAGTACTTC	CASSRGLAGYEQYF
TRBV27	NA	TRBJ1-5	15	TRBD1	TGTGCCAGCAGTTTATCGGACAGGGTCCGGGAGCCCCAGCATTTT	CASSLSDRVREPQHF
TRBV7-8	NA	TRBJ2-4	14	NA	TGTGCCAGCAGCTTAGCTAGCGGTCAAAACATTCAGTACTTC	CASSLASGQNIQYF
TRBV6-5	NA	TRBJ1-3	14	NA	TGTGCCAGCAGCGTGATAACGGGGGGAAACACCATATATTTT	CASSVITGGNTIYF
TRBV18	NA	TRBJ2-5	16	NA	TGTGCCAGCTCACCACAGGAGGGAGCGACCCAAGAGACCCAGTACTTC	CASSPQEGATQETQYF
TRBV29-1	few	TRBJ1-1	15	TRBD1	TGCAGCGCCACATCGGGACAGGCAACGAACACTGAAGCTTTCTTT	CSATSGQATNTEAFF
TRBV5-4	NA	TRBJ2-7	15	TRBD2	TGTGCCAGCAGCCCGCCTAGCGGGCCCTCCTACGAGCAGTACTTC	CASSPPSGPSYEQYF
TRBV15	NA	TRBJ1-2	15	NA	TGTGCCACCAGCAGAGATTCGGCAGGGAACTATGGCTACACCTTC	CATSRDSAGNYGYTF
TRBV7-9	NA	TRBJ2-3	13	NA	TGTGCCAGCAGCACAAGTGACCCACCCGGCGGGTATTTT	CASSTSDPPGGYF
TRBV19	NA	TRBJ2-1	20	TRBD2	TGTGCCAGTAGTATACTAGGACTAGCGGGAGGGATGAGCTCCTACAATGAGCAGTTCTTC	CASSILGLAGGMSSYNEQFF
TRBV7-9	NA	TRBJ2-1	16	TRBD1	TGTGCCAGCAGCCGCCTTAAAGGCGGGACAGGAAATGAGCAGTTCTTC	CASSRLKGGTGNEQFF
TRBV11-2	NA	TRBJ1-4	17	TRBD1	TGTGCCAGCAGCCCCGGGACAGGGATAGGGTCTAATGAAAAACTGTTTTTT	CASSPGTGIGSNEKLFF
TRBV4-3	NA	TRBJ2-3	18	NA	TGCGCCAGCAGCCAAGATCCCCAGTTGGGGCTACGTCGCGATACGCAGTATTTT	CASSQDPQLGLRRDTQYF
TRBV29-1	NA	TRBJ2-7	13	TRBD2	TGCAGCGTTGCTAGCGGGAGTTCCTACGAGCAGTACTTC	CSVASGSSYEQYF
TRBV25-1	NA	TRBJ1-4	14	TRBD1	TGTGCCAGCAGTGTGGGACAGGGAGGGGAAAAACTGTTTTTT	CASSVGQGGEKLFF
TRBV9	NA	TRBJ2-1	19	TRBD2	TGTGCCAGCAGCCCCCAGGGGACTAGCAGGGGCCACTCCTACAATGAGCAGTTCTTC	CASSPQGTSRGHSYNEQFF
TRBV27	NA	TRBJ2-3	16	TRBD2	TGTGCCAGCAGTTCCCCCGGGACTAGCATGCCAGATACGCAGTATTTT	CASSSPGTSMPDTQYF
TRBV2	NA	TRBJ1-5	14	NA	TGTGCCAGCAGTGAATTCTTGTCCAATCAGCCCCAGCATTTT	CASSEFLSNQPQHF
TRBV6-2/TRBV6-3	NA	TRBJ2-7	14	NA	TGTGCCAGCAGTTACTCGAGATCATCGGGCGAGCAGTACTTC	CASSYSRSSGEQYF
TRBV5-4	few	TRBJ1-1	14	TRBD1	TGTGCCAGCAGCGTGACAGGGGGCATTTCTGAAGCTTTCTTT	CASSVTGGISEAFF
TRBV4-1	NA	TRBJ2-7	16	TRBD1	TGCGCCAGCAGCCAAGATCTGAGGGACAGGGGGTACGAGCAGTACTTC	CASSQDLRDRGYEQYF
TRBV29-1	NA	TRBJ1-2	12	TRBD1	TGCAGCGTTCGACAGGGTGACTATGGCTACACCTTC	CSVRQGDYGYTF
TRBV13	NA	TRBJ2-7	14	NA	TGTGCCAGCAGCTTAGCTGAGGGATCCTACGAGCAGTACTTC	CASSLAEGSYEQYF
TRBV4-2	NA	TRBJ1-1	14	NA	TGTGCCAGCAGCCAAGGAAGACAGTCCACTGAAGCTTTCTTT	CASSQGRQSTEAFF
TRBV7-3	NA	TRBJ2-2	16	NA	TGTGCCAGCAGCCCCACGGGGGCAGGGGGGTCCGGGGAGCTGTTTTTT	CASSPTGAGGSGELFF
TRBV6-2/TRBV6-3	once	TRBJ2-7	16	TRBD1	TGTGCCAGCAGTTCAGATCACAGGGGACGGGTCTACGAGCAGTACTTC	CASSSDHRGRVYEQYF
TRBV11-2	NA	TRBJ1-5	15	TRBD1	TGTGCCAGCAGCTACGGGACAGCTAGCAATCAGCCCCAGCATTTT	CASSYGTASNQPQHF
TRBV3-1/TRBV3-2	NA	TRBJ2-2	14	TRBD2	TGTGCCAGCAGCCAGCGGGAGAGGGGCGGGGAGCTGTTTTTT	CASSQRERGGELFF
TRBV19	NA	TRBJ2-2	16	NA	TGTGCCAGTAGTATTTTACCCCTCACTAACACCGGGGAGCTGTTTTTT	CASSILPLTNTGELFF
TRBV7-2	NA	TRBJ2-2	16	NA	TGTGCCAGCAGCTCCAAAGCCCTCAGGGGGGCCGGGGAGCTGTTTTTT	CASSSKALRGAGELFF
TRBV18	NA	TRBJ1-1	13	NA	TGTGCCAGCTCCCCCGACCGAATCAGGGGAGCTTTCTTT	CASSPDRIRGAFF
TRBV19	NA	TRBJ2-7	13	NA	TGTGCCAGTAGTCAGGATCGCAGCTACGAGCAGTACTTC	CASSQDRSYEQYF
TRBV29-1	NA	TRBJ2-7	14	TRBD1	TGCAGCGTTGAACACGGGGACAGCTCCTACGAGCAGTACTTC	CSVEHGDSSYEQYF
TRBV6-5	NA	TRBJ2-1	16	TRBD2	TGTGCCAGCAGTTATGACGCGGGACTAGACTACAATGAGCAGTTCTTC	CASSYDAGLDYNEQFF
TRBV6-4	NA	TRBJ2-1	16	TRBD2	TGTGCCAGCAGAACAGAGGCTAGCGGGTTTATCAATGAGCAGTTCTTC	CASRTEASGFINEQFF
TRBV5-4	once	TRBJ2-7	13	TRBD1	TGTGCCAGCAGCGGACAGGGTTCTCGCGAGCAGTACTTC	CASSGQGSREQYF
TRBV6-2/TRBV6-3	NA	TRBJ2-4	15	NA	TGTGCCAGCAGTTACCCCCGGGCCGAGGGAAACATTCAGTACTTC	CASSYPRAEGNIQYF
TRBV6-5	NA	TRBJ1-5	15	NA	TGTGCCAGCAGTTACTCGGGGCATAGCAATCAGCCCCAGCATTTT	CASSYSGHSNQPQHF
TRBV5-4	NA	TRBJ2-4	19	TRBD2	TGTGCCAGCAGCCTACTAGCGGGAGGGCCAGGGTTTGCCAAAAACATTCAGTACTTC	CASSLLAGGPGFAKNIQYF
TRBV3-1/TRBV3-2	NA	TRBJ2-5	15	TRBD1	TGTGCCAGCAGCCAGGGCACAGGGGGCTCGGAGACCCAGTACTTC	CASSQGTGGSETQYF